The 2 T cell receptor beta chains reported below all come from one sample, sequenced in a study of T cell repertoires in cytomegalovirus infection. Their antigens are not known. Via MiXCR, TCRdb re-called the reads, giving one row per CDR3 protein. The sample lists some 560,000 distinct CDR3 sequences, over 35% occurring once. The material was cultured PBMCs, obtained from culture after CMV antigen stimulation. The source is a human donor in good health (CMV status not recorded). Some clones in this sample may be carry-over from other donors' samples.

The V call is TRBV7-2, the J call TRBJ1-1; D might be TRBD1 (5 bases). From germline, CDR1 is SGHTA and CDR2 FQGNSA. This CDR3 comprises 14 residues. The V gene lost 3 bases and the J gene lost 4 bases, with 12 bases spanning the gap. CDR3: CASSLEGTGTEAFF. The CDR3 DNA reads as TGTGCCAGCAGCTTGGAGGGGACGGGCACTGAAGCTTTCTTT.

This clonotype occurred a few times. The chain links TRBV7-2 to TRBJ1-1; D perhaps matches TRBD1 (6 bases). CDR1 is SGHTA and CDR2 is FQGNSA in the germline V gene. CDR3 size: 15 residues. V lost 2 bases and J 0 bases, leaving 10 bases between the germline ends. CDR3 protein: CASSLLGGMNTEAFF. CDR3 DNA: TGTGCCAGCAGCTTATTAGGGGGGATGAACACTGAAGCTTTCTTT.